Included here is one TCR beta chain sequence, with context. Assay: immunoSEQ multiplex PCR; the TCRdb copy retains only in-frame clones and omits some. The sample has around 150,000 clones; around 88% are singletons. Germline V gene sequence: CDR1 ENHRY, CDR2 SYGVKD. This CDR3 has 14 residues. The V and J ends lost 2 bases and 4 bases respectively, with 11 bases between them. This sample is part of a study of T cell responses to AZD1222 COVID-19 vaccine. The receptor comes from an adult in good health. The V and J genes are TRBV10-3 and TRBJ1-1; unclear D gene. The sequences come from peripheral blood, collected on day 0 of MenACWY control vaccination. The CDR3 region is CAISETAKGTEAFF. In DNA form, the CDR3 reads TGTGCCATCAGTGAGACAGCGAAGGGCACTGAAGCTTTCTTT.